Listed below are T cell receptor beta chains from one sample, sequenced in a study of radiotherapy plus CTLA-4 blockade in lung cancer. The data were produced by immunoSEQ multiplex PCR, yet TCRdb's version contains in-frame clones alone and is incomplete. The sample lists roughly 88,000 clones; about 80% were seen once. The sample consisted of peripheral blood, taken from a patient treated with radiotherapy plus ipilimumab. The receptors originated from a human donor with non-small cell lung cancer who had stable disease on radiotherapy plus ipilimumab. The CDR3 runs from the conserved cysteine through the conserved F or W. The D gene is left open where the match is weak. Clone size is stated in some rows and not others, as once, few, many or a class when expanded.

NA TRBJ2-5 TRBV20-1 NA CSARLEETQYF TGCAGTGCTAGACTGGAAGAGACCCAGTACTTC
NA TRBJ2-1 TRBV28 NA CASSQNSGLYNEQFF TGTGCCAGCAGTCAAAACAGCGGGCTTTACAATGAGCAGTTCTTC
NA TRBJ1-4 TRBV10-2 TRBD1 CASSDPDRDEKLFF TGCGCCAGCAGTGATCCCGACAGGGATGAAAAACTGTTTTTT
NA TRBJ2-5 TRBV11-3 TRBD2 CASSAGLAGRIGETQYF TGTGCCAGCAGCGCGGGACTAGCGGGACGGATAGGAGAGACCCAGTACTTC
NA TRBJ2-3 TRBV9 TRBD2 CASSPRDYQIADRYF TGTGCCAGCAGCCCCCGGGACTACCAGATAGCGGATAGGTATTTT
NA TRBJ2-5 TRBV7-9 NA CASSLVRGETQYF TGTGCCAGCAGCTTAGTGAGGGGGGAGACCCAGTACTTC
few TRBJ2-7 TRBV9 TRBD1 CASSSTGSTYEQYF TGTGCCAGCAGTTCGACAGGGAGTACCTACGAGCAGTACTTC
NA TRBJ2-7 TRBV11-2 TRBD2 CASSLAIAGHSYEQYF TGTGCCAGCAGCTTAGCTATAGCGGGACATTCCTACGAGCAGTACTTC
once TRBJ2-3 TRBV15 NA CATSSPEAGWGTDTQYF TGTGCCACCAGCAGCCCCGAGGCAGGGTGGGGCACAGATACGCAGTATTTT
NA TRBJ2-7 TRBV30 TRBD1 CAWSGTQGKQGAPYEQYF TGTGCCTGGAGCGGGACCCAAGGAAAACAGGGGGCTCCTTACGAGCAGTACTTC
NA TRBJ1-1 TRBV9 NA CASSVLPNTEAFF TGTGCCAGCAGCGTCCTTCCCAACACTGAAGCTTTCTTT
NA TRBJ1-1 TRBV2 TRBD1 CASSEFSGQDTEAFF TGTGCCAGCAGTGAATTCTCGGGACAGGACACTGAAGCTTTCTTT
NA TRBJ2-1 TRBV9 NA CASSGERGTYNEQFF TGTGCCAGCAGCGGGGAGAGGGGAACCTACAATGAGCAGTTCTTC
few TRBJ2-5 TRBV18 NA CASSPRGETQYF TGTGCCAGCTCACCACGGGGGGAGACCCAGTACTTC
NA TRBJ1-5 TRBV28 NA CASSFVFRTGNQPQHF TGTGCCAGCAGTTTTGTGTTCAGGACGGGCAATCAGCCCCAGCATTTT
NA TRBJ2-6 TRBV6-5 NA CASSYSEGSGANVLTF TGTGCCAGCAGTTACTCAGAGGGTTCTGGGGCCAACGTCCTGACTTTC
NA TRBJ1-1 TRBV6-5 NA CASSGNTEAFF TGTGCCAGCAGCGGGAACACTGAAGCTTTCTTT
NA TRBJ2-5 TRBV18 NA CASSPEQLQETQYF TGTGCCAGCTCACCGGAGCAGTTACAAGAGACCCAGTACTTC
NA TRBJ1-1 TRBV5-1 NA CASSLFRATEAFF TGCGCCAGCAGCTTGTTTAGGGCCACTGAAGCTTTCTTT
NA TRBJ2-3 TRBV5-6 TRBD2 CASSPRTSGRTDTQYF TGTGCCAGCAGCCCGAGGACTAGCGGGCGCACAGATACGCAGTATTTT
NA TRBJ2-7 TRBV5-1 TRBD2 CASSLPSGRLAAYEQYF TGCGCCAGCAGCTTGCCGAGTGGAAGGCTAGCGGCCTACGAGCAGTACTTC
NA TRBJ2-2 TRBV10-1 NA CASRDANTGELFF TGCGCCAGCAGGGATGCGAACACCGGGGAGCTGTTTTTT
NA TRBJ2-7 TRBV5-6 NA CASSLDRRLSEQYF TGTGCCAGCAGCTTGGACAGGCGACTATCAGAGCAGTACTTC
NA TRBJ2-2 TRBV7-6 TRBD2 CASSSSLPGTSGSGELFF TGTGCCAGCAGCTCGAGTCTGCCGGGGACTAGCGGTTCCGGGGAGCTGTTTTTT
NA TRBJ2-1 TRBV9 NA CASSVERARDEQFF TGTGCCAGCAGCGTAGAAAGGGCGCGCGATGAGCAGTTCTTC
NA TRBJ1-6 TRBV27 NA CASSLFATGDSPLHF TGTGCCAGCAGTTTATTCGCGACAGGAGATTCACCCCTCCACTTT
NA TRBJ2-3 TRBV18 NA CASSQQGRNTDTQYF TGTGCCAGCTCACAACAGGGGAGGAACACAGATACGCAGTATTTT
NA TRBJ1-2 TRBV6-1 NA CASSWTANYGYTF TGTGCCAGCAGTTGGACCGCAAACTATGGCTACACCTTC
NA TRBJ2-7 TRBV6-5 NA CASSQGSPPYEQYF TGTGCCAGCAGTCAGGGGAGCCCACCCTACGAGCAGTACTTC
NA TRBJ2-2 TRBV2 TRBD1 CASSDRALTGELFF TGTGCCAGCAGCGACAGGGCTTTGACCGGGGAGCTGTTTTTT
NA TRBJ1-4 TRBV28 NA CASSLPRAPGREKLFF TGTGCCAGCAGTTTACCCCGGGCCCCTGGTCGCGAAAAACTGTTTTTT
NA TRBJ1-2 TRBV19 NA CASSIGPLPHGYTF TGTGCCAGTAGTATAGGACCGCTTCCACATGGCTACACCTTC
few TRBJ1-4 TRBV4-2 NA CASSRDLGEKLFF TGTGCCAGCAGCCGGGACCTAGGCGAAAAACTGTTTTTT
NA TRBJ2-2 TRBV9 NA CASSGRDPGELFF TGTGCCAGCAGCGGGAGGGACCCCGGGGAGCTGTTTTTT
NA TRBJ1-6 TRBV7-6 TRBD1 CASSTGTVYNSPLHF TGTGCCAGCAGCACGGGGACAGTTTATAATTCACCCCTCCACTTT
NA TRBJ1-1 TRBV9 NA CASSVNQAVNTEAFF TGTGCCAGCAGCGTAAACCAGGCCGTGAACACTGAAGCTTTCTTT
NA TRBJ2-2 TRBV6-5 NA CASSQDGRGPRGLFF TGTGCCAGCAGTCAAGACGGACGGGGACCCCGTGGGCTGTTTTTT
NA TRBJ2-7 TRBV7-7 TRBD1 CASSIGQGKYYEQYF TGTGCCAGCAGCATTGGACAGGGGAAATATTACGAGCAGTACTTC
NA TRBJ2-5 TRBV10-3 NA CAISEVLKETQYF TGTGCCATCAGTGAAGTGTTAAAAGAGACCCAGTACTTC
NA TRBJ1-3 TRBV4-1 TRBD1 CASSQDIGQGSGNTIYF TGCGCCAGCAGCCAAGATATCGGACAGGGGAGCGGAAACACCATATATTTT